The 9 T cell receptor beta chains presented below share a single source sample, sequenced in a study of CD8 T cells in ankylosing spondylitis. Using its own MiXCR run on the 5' RACE reads, TCRdb lists one record per CDR3 protein. The table includes 200,000 to 250,000 distinct CDR3 sequences, approximately 30% detected once. The sample consisted of blood, either unsorted or a sorted T cell fraction (not recorded which). All receptors derive from a male donor with ankylosing spondylitis or in good health (not recorded which).

This clonotype was picked up a small number of times. The V call is TRBV12-3 or TRBV12-4, the J call TRBJ2-5, with 10 bases aligning to TRBD1. This CDR3 comprises 15 residues. Trimming removed 6 bases from V and 5 bases from J; junction bases left unmatched: 9. As DNA, the CDR3 is TGTGCCAGCAGCCGGGACAGGGGCGGCGGTGAGACCCAGTACTTC. Protein sequence: CASSRDRGGGETQYF.

This clonotype has a handful of counts. The V call is TRBV3-1, the J call TRBJ2-2, with 8 bases that match TRBD1. Germline values: CDR1 LGHDT, CDR2 YNNKEL (reference sequence). V shed 2 bases, J shed 3 bases, and the junction held 14 bases outside the gene matches. The CDR3 is 19 amino acids. Here the CDR3 reads CASSQRDRRKDAYTGELFF. DNA for the CDR3: TGTGCCAGCAGCCAAAGGGACAGGAGAAAAGACGCATACACCGGGGAGCTGTTTTTT.

The sample holds a few counts of this clonotype. The rearrangement uses TRBV12-3 or TRBV12-4 and TRBJ2-2, with TRBD1 matching 8 bases. After removal of 6 bases from V and 6 bases from J, the junction contained 0 bases not matched to a gene. The CDR3 spans 12 residues. CDR3 protein: CASRDRAGELFF. The CDR3 coding sequence is TGTGCCAGCAGGGACAGGGCCGGGGAGCTGTTTTTT.

There are a few counts of this clonotype. The chain joins TRBV10-3 to TRBJ2-3; 12 bases line up with TRBD2. The CDR3 is 16 amino acids. V was pared by 3 bases and J by 0 bases, with 1 base of the junction left unmatched. The V gene's germline CDR1 is ENHRY and CDR2 SYGVKD. The CDR3 sequence is CAISEGLAGSTDTQYF. CDR3 bases: TGTGCCATCAGTGAAGGACTAGCGGGGAGCACAGATACGCAGTATTTT.

CDR3 DNA sequence: TGTGCCAGCAGTTTATCAACAGGGGCCAGTGGCTACACCTTC. Its translation: CASSLSTGASGYTF. This rearrangement joins TRBV12-3 or TRBV12-4 to TRBJ1-2; TRBD1 matches 7 bases. CDR3 length: 14 amino acids. Losses at the gene ends were 2 bases for V and 7 bases for J; bases not matched to a gene: 7.

This clonotype has only a few counts. The chain joins TRBV10-3 to TRBJ2-3, with D perhaps TRBD2 (7 bases). The V end was cut by 3 bases, the J end by 5 bases, with 15 bases between. Germline assignment: CDR1 ENHRY and CDR2 SYGVKD. The CDR3 covers 15 residues. CDR3 amino acids: CAISDSRGAEDTQYF. The CDR3 DNA reads TGTGCCATCAGTGACTCCCGGGGGGCGGAAGATACGCAGTATTTT.

The chain uses TRBV2 and TRBJ2-5; either TRBD1 or TRBD2 may supply D (5 bases each). Between the trimmed V and J ends, which lost 8 bases and 5 bases, there was a span of 18 bases. This CDR3 region has 14 residues. In germline, CDR1 is SNHLY, CDR2 FYNNEI. The DNA of the CDR3 is TGTGCCAGCGGACCGGGACCTCCAAGGGAGACCCAGTACTTC. It encodes CASGPGPPRETQYF.

This clonotype was seen more than once but under ten times. The chain uses TRBV27 and TRBJ2-5; D possibly corresponds to TRBD1 (5 bases). The CDR3 contains 18 residues. Trimming cost V 6 bases and J 4 bases, with 27 bases left between them. Germline values: CDR1 MNHEY, CDR2 SMNVEV (reference sequence). The CDR3 loop reads CASSQKRLNKGFGETQYF. The CDR3 nucleotides are TGTGCCAGCAGCCAAAAGCGTCTGAACAAGGGGTTTGGAGAGACCCAGTACTTC.

The chain uses TRBV5-1 and TRBJ2-3; TRBD2 might be the D (5 bases). V lost 0 bases, J lost 10 bases, and 18 bases lay in between. Germline V gene sequence: CDR1 SGHRS, CDR2 YFSETQ. CDR3 size: 15 residues. The chain's CDR3 is CASSLDSRATDPQYF. CDR3 coding DNA: TGCGCCAGCAGCTTGGACTCGAGGGCCACGGATCCGCAGTATTTT.